This T cell receptor beta chain was retrieved from a study of shared clonotypes between healthy human individuals. The repertoire was sequenced with immunoSEQ multiplex PCR; TCRdb's copy has only in-frame clones and lacks some. The data hold some 2,000,000 clones, with about 94% observed a single time. The germline V gene has CDR1 KGHSH and CDR2 LQKENI. Germline trimming cut 3 bases from V and 2 bases from J; bases unmatched to any gene: 10. CDR3 length equals 17 residues. Sequenced input: naive CD4+ T cells sorted from blood. Described subset: CD45RA+ positively selected. The chain links TRBV18 to TRBJ2-1; 7 nucleotides agree with TRBD2. The clonotype was recovered from a man aged 18 to 35 in good health. CDR3 sequence reads: CASSPQASGLTYNEQFF. The CDR3 coding sequence is TGTGCCAGCTCACCCCAGGCTAGCGGTCTCACCTACAATGAGCAGTTCTTC. The full variable domain, its missing parts supplied by reference TRBV18 and TRBJ2-1, is NAGVMQNPRHLVRRRGQEARLRCSPMKGHSHVYWYRQLPEEGLKFMVYLQKENIIDESGMPKERFSAEFPKEGPSILRIQQVVRGDSAAYFCASSPQASGLTYNEQFFGPGTRLTVL.